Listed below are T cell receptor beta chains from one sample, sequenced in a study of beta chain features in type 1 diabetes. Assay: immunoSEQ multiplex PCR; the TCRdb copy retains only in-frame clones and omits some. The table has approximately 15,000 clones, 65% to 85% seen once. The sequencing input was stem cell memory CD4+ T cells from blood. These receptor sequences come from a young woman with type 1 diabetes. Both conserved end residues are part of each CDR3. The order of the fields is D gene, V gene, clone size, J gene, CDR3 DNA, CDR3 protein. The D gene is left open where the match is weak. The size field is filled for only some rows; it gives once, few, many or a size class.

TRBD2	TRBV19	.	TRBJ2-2	TGTGCCAGTAGTGGAACTAGCGGGAGATCCTCATTAATCACCGGGGAGCTGTTTTTT	CASSGTSGRSSLITGELFF
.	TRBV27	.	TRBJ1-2	TGTGCCAGCAAGGTAGGGGTCGGCGACCCCCTAGGCTATGGCTACACCTTC	CASKVGVGDPLGYGYTF
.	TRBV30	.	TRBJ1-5	TGTGCCTGGAGTCGACAGGACAATCAGCCCCAGCATTTT	CAWSRQDNQPQHF
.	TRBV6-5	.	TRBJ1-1	TGTGCCAGCAGTTATAACCCAACAGGGAACACTGAAGCTTTCTTT	CASSYNPTGNTEAFF
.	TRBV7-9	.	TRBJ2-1	TGTGCCAGCAGCGGCGTCCGGGACAACGAATATGAGCAGTTCTTC	CASSGVRDNEYEQFF
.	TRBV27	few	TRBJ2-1	TGTGCCAGCAGTTTGTGGGGGGAAGGTCTGTTCTTC	CASSLWGEGLFF
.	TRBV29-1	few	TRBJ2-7	TGCAGCGTTGCCTTCAGTACCGAGCAGTACTTC	CSVAFSTEQYF
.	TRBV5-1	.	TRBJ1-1	TGCGCCAGCAGCTTGGCGGACACCATGAACACTGAAGCTTTCTTT	CASSLADTMNTEAFF
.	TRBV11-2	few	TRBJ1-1	TGTGCCAGCAGCCGGCAAGCGGGGGGTAGTGCCAACGCTTTCTTT	CASSRQAGGSANAFF
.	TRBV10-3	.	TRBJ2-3	TGTGCCATCAGTAGCAGCGTCTTCACAGATACGCAGTATTTT	CAISSSVFTDTQYF
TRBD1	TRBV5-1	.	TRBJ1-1	TGCGCCAGCAGCTCCGGGACAGGGGGGACTGAAGCTTTCTTT	CASSSGTGGTEAFF
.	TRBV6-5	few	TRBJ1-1	TGTGCCAGCAGCCCCGGGGTGGCTGAAGCTTTCTTT	CASSPGVAEAFF
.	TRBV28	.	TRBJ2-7	TGTGCCAGCAGTTTAAGACTGTACGAGCAGTACTTC	CASSLRLYEQYF
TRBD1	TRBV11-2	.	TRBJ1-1	TGTGCCAGCAGCTCCTTGAGACAGGGGGCAAACACTGAAGCTTTCTTT	CASSSLRQGANTEAFF
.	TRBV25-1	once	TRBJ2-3	TGTGCCAGCAGTGAATTGGGGGGGGCCCGAGGTGCAGATACGCAGTATTTT	CASSELGGARGADTQYF
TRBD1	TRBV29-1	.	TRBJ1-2	TGCAGCGTCGAAGACAGGGGCTATGGCTACACCTTC	CSVEDRGYGYTF
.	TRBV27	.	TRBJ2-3	TGTGCCAGCTCCAGACAGGGCACAGATACGCAGTATTTT	CASSRQGTDTQYF
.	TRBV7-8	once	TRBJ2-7	TGTGCCAGCAGCCGCACGACAGGAACCTACGAGCAGTACTTC	CASSRTTGTYEQYF
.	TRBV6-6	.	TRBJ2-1	TGTGCCAGCAGTTACCCCAACAATGAGCAGTTCTTC	CASSYPNNEQFF
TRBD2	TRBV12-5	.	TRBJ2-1	TGTGCTAGTGGTTTGTACCCTCGCGCGGGAGTTGGCAATGAGCAGTTCTTC	CASGLYPRAGVGNEQFF
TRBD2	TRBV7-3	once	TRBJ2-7	TGTGCCAGCAGCTTAAACGGGGGGGCTAGCTACGAGCAGTACTTC	CASSLNGGASYEQYF
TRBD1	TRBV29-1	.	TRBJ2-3	TGCAGCGTTGGTACCGGACAGGGAATTTTCACAGATACGCAGTATTTT	CSVGTGQGIFTDTQYF
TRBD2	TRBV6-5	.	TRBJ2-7	TGTGCCAGCAGTTACACGGGGGGGTACGAGCAGTACTTC	CASSYTGGYEQYF
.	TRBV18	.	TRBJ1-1	TGTGCCAGCTCACCACCGGGCACAAAACAGAACACTGAAGCTTTCTTT	CASSPPGTKQNTEAFF
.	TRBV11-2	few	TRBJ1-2	TGTGCCAGCAGCTTATTCCCTTACTCTGGCTACACCTTC	CASSLFPYSGYTF
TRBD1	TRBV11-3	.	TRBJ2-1	TGTGCCAGCAGCTCAGCCGGGACAGGGGCTTACAATGAGCAGTTCTTC	CASSSAGTGAYNEQFF
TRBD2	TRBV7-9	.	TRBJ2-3	TGTGCCAGCAGCTTAGGCCCGCGGGCGGGAGATGGGGATACGCAGTATTTT	CASSLGPRAGDGDTQYF
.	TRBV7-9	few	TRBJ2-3	TGTGCCAGCAGCTCCTTGACTAGCACAGATACGCAGTATTTT	CASSSLTSTDTQYF
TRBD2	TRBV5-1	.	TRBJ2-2	TGCGCCAGCAGCCCGAGACTAGCGGGAGAGGGCGGGGAGCTGTTTTTT	CASSPRLAGEGGELFF
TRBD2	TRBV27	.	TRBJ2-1	TGTGCCAGCAGTTGGCGGGGGTTGGGCAATGAGCAGTTCTTC	CASSWRGLGNEQFF
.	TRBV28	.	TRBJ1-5	TGTGCCAGCAGTTTTTTGAGTTATCAGCCCCAGCATTTT	CASSFLSYQPQHF
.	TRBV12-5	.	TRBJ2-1	TGTGCTAGTGGTTTGGTTTTCGGAAACAGCTACAATGAGCAGTTCTTC	CASGLVFGNSYNEQFF
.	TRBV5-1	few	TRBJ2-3	TGCGCCAGCAGTAGCGGTCCCGGGGCGGATACGCAGTATTTT	CASSSGPGADTQYF
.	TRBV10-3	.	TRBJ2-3	TGTGCCATCAGTGAGAGGCCTAGAGGGGATACGCAGTATTTT	CAISERPRGDTQYF
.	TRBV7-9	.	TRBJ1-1	TGTGCCAGCAGCCGCCTCCGGGACACCGGGACTGAAGCTTTCTTT	CASSRLRDTGTEAFF
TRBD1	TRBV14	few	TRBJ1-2	TGTGCCAGCAGCCAGCGGACAGGGGGCTCCAAAGGCTACACCTTC	CASSQRTGGSKGYTF
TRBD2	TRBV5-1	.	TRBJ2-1	TGCGCCAGCAGCTCCGGGACTAGCGGGAGGGCCTCCCTCCGGCAGTTCTTC	CASSSGTSGRASLRQFF
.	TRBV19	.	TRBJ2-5	TGTGCCAGTAGTATCGCAGGGTCTGGGCAAGAGACCCAGTACTTC	CASSIAGSGQETQYF
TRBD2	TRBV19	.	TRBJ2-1	TGTGCCAGCGGATCTAGCGGGGGGGGGTACAATGAGCAGTTCTTC	CASGSSGGGYNEQFF
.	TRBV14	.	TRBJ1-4	TGTGCCAGCAGCCCAAATGAGGGCCGGGGGACCAGTGAAAAACTGTTTTTT	CASSPNEGRGTSEKLFF
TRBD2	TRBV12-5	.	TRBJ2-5	TGTGCTAGTGGTTTGGGACTAGCTGGGTTGGAGACCCAGTACTTC	CASGLGLAGLETQYF
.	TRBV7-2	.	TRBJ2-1	TGTGCCAGCAGCTTAGTGTTTGTCGGTGAGCAGTTCTTC	CASSLVFVGEQFF
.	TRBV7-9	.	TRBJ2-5	TGTGCCAGCAGCTTAGGCGCTAGCATAGGGACCCAGTACTTC	CASSLGASIGTQYF
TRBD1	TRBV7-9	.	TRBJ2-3	TGTGCCAGCGGCGAGGGGGCAACAGATACGCAGTATTTT	CASGEGATDTQYF
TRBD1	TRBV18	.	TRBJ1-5	TGTGCCAGCTCACCCGCGCGGACAGGGGTCGGGTCGAATCAGCCCCAGCATTTT	CASSPARTGVGSNQPQHF
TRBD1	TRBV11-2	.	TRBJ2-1	TGTGCCAGCAGCTTAGGAGTGGGGACAGGGTCCTACAATGAGCAGTTCTTC	CASSLGVGTGSYNEQFF
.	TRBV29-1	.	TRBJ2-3	TGCAGCGTTGACCCCCTAGGTCCGACAGATACGCAGTATTTT	CSVDPLGPTDTQYF
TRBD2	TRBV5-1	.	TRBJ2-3	TGCGCCAGCAGCTTGTTTGCGGGAGTGGGAGATACGCAGTATTTT	CASSLFAGVGDTQYF
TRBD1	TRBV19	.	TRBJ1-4	TGTGCCACCCGGGACAGGGGGCGCAAGGCTAATGAAAAACTGTTTTTT	CATRDRGRKANEKLFF
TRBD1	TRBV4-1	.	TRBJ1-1	TGCGCCAGCAGCCAAGACCAGGGACAGGGGCCGCTTGAAGCTTTCTTT	CASSQDQGQGPLEAFF
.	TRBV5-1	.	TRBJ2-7	TGCGCCAGCAGCTTGGCCGGACTCTCCTACGAGCAGTACTTC	CASSLAGLSYEQYF
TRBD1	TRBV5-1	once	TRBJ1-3	TGCGCCAGCAGCCGGGACAGGGGCGCTAACACCATATATTTT	CASSRDRGANTIYF
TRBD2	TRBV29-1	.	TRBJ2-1	TGCAGCGTTGGGGGTGCGGAGCGGGAGGCCCTCCCAGGGCAGTTCTTC	CSVGGAEREALPGQFF
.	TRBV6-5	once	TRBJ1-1	TGTGCCAGCAGTTACCGGGGTCGCGGAACGAACACTGAAGCTTTCTTT	CASSYRGRGTNTEAFF
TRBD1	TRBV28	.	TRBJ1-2	TGTGCCAGCAGGACAGGGGTGGAAGATGGCTACACCTTC	CASRTGVEDGYTF
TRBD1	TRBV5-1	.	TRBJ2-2	TGCGCCAGCAGCCGGGACAGGGCGACCGGGGAGCTGTTTTTT	CASSRDRATGELFF
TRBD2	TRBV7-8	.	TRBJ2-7	TGTGCCAGCAGCTTTTACAGAAAGACTAGCGGGAACCTCAGCTACGAGCAGTACTTC	CASSFYRKTSGNLSYEQYF
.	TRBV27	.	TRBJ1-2	TGTGCCAGCAGTCCACGCCAACGAGAGGGCTACACCTTC	CASSPRQREGYTF